This T cell receptor beta chain derives from a study of OX40 agonist ivuxolimab in advanced cancers. Study information: Intravenous ivuxolimab was administered to patients every 2 weeks at 0.01 to 10 mg/kg.

The junction had 10 bases not matched to a gene; V was cut back by 4 bases and J by 5 bases. The CDR3 spans 16 residues. Germline CDR1 and CDR2: MNHNS and SASEGT. On this clone: As yet, its antigen is unknown.

Only in-frame clones appear in the TCRdb table, and some are missing; sequencing was by immunoSEQ multiplex PCR. Counted here are about 82,000 clones, 85% to 90% occurring once; the ten biggest clones make up over 1.5%. Study-wide points: By week 6 at 0.1 to 3.0 mg/kg, blood CD4+ and CD8+ T cells had expanded clonally. Certain nonresponders likewise exhibited a low normalized T-cell clonal expansion.

Here the sequenced sample was CD4+ or CD8+ T cells sorted from blood, taken in a trial of the OX40 agonist ivuxolimab. The gene calls are TRBV6-1 and TRBJ1-5, with 8 nucleotides matching TRBD1. The clonotype comes from an adult with an advanced solid tumor such as melanoma, head and neck, liver or kidney cancer. The CDR3 DNA is TGTGCCAGCAGTGGAAGGACAGGGTTCAGTGATCAGCCCCAGCATTTT. This encodes CASSGRTGFSDQPQHF.